Presented here are 27 T cell receptor beta chains from one specimen sequenced in a study of neoadjuvant anti-PD-1 for oral cavity cancer. Libraries were prepared by immunoSEQ multiplex PCR; TCRdb keeps only in-frame clonotypes and omits some of them. Of tens of thousands of clones in the sample, around a quarter were seen once. Time point in this sample: after neoadjuvant nivolumab, at surgical resection. This material consisted of tumor tissue, taken after nivolumab (anti-PD-1) treatment. Source of these receptors: a person aged 35-79 years with oral cavity squamous cell carcinoma.

This rearrangement joins TRBV2 to TRBJ2-3; D remains unclear. The CDR3 is made up of 15 amino acids. V was cut by 6 bases and J by 4 bases, with 17 bases left in between. Germline CDR1 is SNHLY and CDR2 is FYNNEI. The CDR3 region has the DNA TGTGCCAGCAGCCCCCGGCCTCAGTCATCAGATACGCAGTATTTT. Protein: CASSPRPQSSDTQYF.

This clone was observed a few times. This chain links TRBV5-4 with TRBJ2-3; the D gene is possibly TRBD1 (6 bases). Deletions cut 1 base from V and 1 base from J, with 7 bases between. The CDR3 has 14 residues. Germline V gene sequence: CDR1 SGHNT, CDR2 YYREEE (reference sequence). Written as DNA, the CDR3 is TGTGCCAGCAGCTTGAGACAGGGCACAGATACGCAGTATTTT. Amino acids: CASSLRQGTDTQYF.

This clone came up a few times. The gene calls are TRBV5-6 and TRBJ2-7; tentatively, D is TRBD1 (5 bases). CDR1 is SGHDT, CDR2 YYEEEE, per germline. The CDR3 extends over 13 amino acids. Trimming shortened V by 4 bases and J by 1 base, and 9 bases separated the two germline ends. In DNA form, the CDR3 reads TGTGCCAGCAGCAGGGGAAATTCCTACGAGCAGTACTTC. Its translation: CASSRGNSYEQYF.

This chain joins TRBV5-1 and TRBJ1-1, with 9 bases that match TRBD1. J gave up 4 bases and V 6 bases, and 7 bases lay outside the gene matches. Germline V CDR1 and CDR2: SGHRS, YFSETQ. This CDR3 contains 14 residues. The CDR3 loop reads CASTTGGAGTEAFF. CDR3 coding DNA: TGCGCCAGCACCACAGGGGGCGCGGGCACTGAAGCTTTCTTT.

Concerning this clone: A read error may produce the germline difference seen at one junction end. This chain connects TRBV15 to TRBJ2-7; D perhaps matches TRBD2 (6 bases). Germline CDR1 and CDR2: LNHNV and YYDKDF (reference sequence). The CDR3 extends over 12 amino acids. The CDR3 region is CATSRSSGAREF. CDR3 DNA: TGTGCCACCAGCAGATCCTCGGGAGCTCGGGAGTTC.

This chain links TRBV7-9 with TRBJ2-3; perhaps TRBD1 as D (6 bases). Germline CDR1 is SEHNR and CDR2 is FQNEAQ (reference sequence). The CDR3 loop spans 16 amino acids. The ends were cut back, 0 bases at V and 1 base at J, with 11 bases in the middle. This chain's CDR3 is CASSLARGSGTDTQYF. In DNA form, the CDR3 reads TGTGCCAGCAGCTTAGCCAGGGGTTCGGGCACAGATACGCAGTATTTT.

The chain recombines TRBV5-4 with TRBJ2-1, with TRBD2 matching 10 bases. Germline trimming cut 5 bases from V and 12 bases from J; bases unmatched to any gene: 5. Per the germline V gene, CDR1 is SGHNT and CDR2 is YYREEE (reference sequence). CDR3 length equals 12 residues. The CDR3 bases are TGTGCCAGCAGACCCATAGCGGGAGGGCAGTTCTTC. Translated: CASRPIAGGQFF.

This clone was counted between two and nine times. V gene TRBV30 combines with J gene TRBJ1-1; 7 positions match TRBD1. With V trimmed by 4 bases and J by 10 bases, 6 bases remained unmatched. Germline loops: CDR1 GTSNPN, CDR2 SVGIG (reference sequence). This CDR3 has 11 residues. CDR3 loop: CAWTRQGSAFF. Written as DNA, the CDR3 is TGTGCCTGGACCAGACAGGGTTCAGCTTTCTTT. The full variable domain, in which reference TRBV30 and TRBJ1-1 provide the parts outside the CDR3, is SQTIHQWPATLVQPVGSPLSLECTVEGTSNPNLYWYRQAAGRGLQLLFYSVGIGQISSEVPQNLSASRPQDRQFILSSKKLLLSDSGFYLCAWTRQGSAFFGQGTRLTVV.

V gene TRBV5-1 combines with J gene TRBJ2-7, with D tentatively TRBD1 or TRBD2 (5 bases each). The germline CDR1 and CDR2 sequences are SGHRS and YFSETQ. CDR3 size: 14 residues. Between the trimmed V and J ends, which lost 5 bases and 0 bases, there was a span of 12 bases. The CDR3 nucleotides are TGCGCCAGCAGGTTCGAGGGGAGCTCCTACGAGCAGTACTTC. Amino acid sequence: CASRFEGSSYEQYF.

The sample holds a few counts of this clone. The V gene is TRBV19, the J gene TRBJ1-2, with D possibly matching TRBD1 (5 bases). Germline CDR1 and CDR2: LNHDA and SQIVND (reference sequence). The CDR3 is 10 residues long. The V end was cut by 11 bases, the J end by 7 bases, with 11 bases between. For the CDR3, the DNA is TGTGCCGTCCGGGACGTTGGCTACACCTTC. Translation gives CAVRDVGYTF.

This clone was seen only a few times. This chain uses TRBV5-1 with TRBJ1-2, with a weak D call TRBD1 (5 bases). The ends were cut back, 5 bases at V and 4 bases at J, with 9 bases in the middle. Germline V gene data show CDR1 as SGHRS and CDR2 as YFSETQ. The CDR3 spans 12 residues. CDR3 nucleotide sequence: TGCGCCAGCAGGGAAGGGACCTATGGCTACACCTTC. This sequence encodes CASREGTYGYTF. Together with reference TRBV5-1 and TRBJ1-2, the CDR3 gives the full variable domain: KAGVTQTPRYLIKTRGQQVTLSCSPISGHRSVSWYQQTPGQGLQFLFEYFSETQRNKGNFPGRFSGRQFSNSRSEMNVSTLELGDSALYLCASREGTYGYTFGSGTRLTVV.

This clone is medium-sized in the sample. This chain joins TRBV9 and TRBJ1-2; D may be TRBD1 (6 bases). V was clipped by 3 bases and J by 7 bases, with 10 bases between them. The germline V gene has CDR1 SGDLS and CDR2 YYNGEE. The CDR3 totals 12 residues. Here the CDR3 DNA reads TGTGCCAGCAGCGACAGGGCAACTGGCTACACCTTC. Protein sequence: CASSDRATGYTF.

The rearrangement links TRBV6-1 to TRBJ1-3; 8 bases agree with TRBD1. Germline CDR1 MNHNS, CDR2 SASEGT. V dropped 6 bases and J dropped 2; count of bases not matched to a gene: 3. This CDR3 has 14 residues. The CDR3 nucleotides read TGTGCCAGCAGGAGGACAGGGCCTGGAAACACCATATATTTT. Its protein product is CASRRTGPGNTIYF.

This clone came up many times. The chain has TRBV15 and TRBJ2-6; 11 bases are a match to TRBD2. The CDR3 loop spans 16 amino acids. After removal of 5 bases from V and 0 bases from J, the junction contained 0 bases not matched to a gene. Looked up from germline, CDR1 is LNHNV and CDR2 is YYDKDF (reference sequence). CDR3 in amino acids: CATSLAGGSGANVLTF. CDR3 DNA: TGTGCCACCAGCCTAGCGGGGGGCTCTGGGGCCAACGTCCTGACTTTC. Full variable domain (rest looked up from reference TRBV15 and TRBJ2-6): DAMVIQNPRYQVTQFGKPVTLSCSQTLNHNVMYWYQQKSSQAPKLLFHYYDKDFNNEADTPDNFQSRRPNTSFCFLDIRSPGLGDTAMYLCATSLAGGSGANVLTFGAGSRLTVL.

This clone was observed a handful of times. The chain carries TRBV7-2 and TRBJ1-1, with 8 nucleotides matching TRBD1. Germline trimming cut 2 bases from V and 1 base from J; bases unmatched to any gene: 6. Germline CDR1 reads SGHTA; CDR2 reads FQGNSA. The CDR3 runs 16 residues. Here the CDR3 reads CASSLRVGQGNTEAFF. The DNA for the CDR3 is TGTGCCAGCAGCTTAAGGGTAGGACAGGGGAACACTGAAGCTTTCTTT.

In its sample, this clone ranks as medium-sized (0.01 to 0.1%). The chain is built from TRBV5-8 and TRBJ1-5, with D possibly matching TRBD1 (5 bases). Trimming shortened V by 4 bases and J by 7 bases, and 15 bases separated the two germline ends. CDR3 length: 14 residues. Germline loops: CDR1 SGHTS, CDR2 YDEGEE. CDR3 in amino acids: CASSPGGIRQPQHF. CDR3 sequence (DNA): TGTGCCAGCAGCCCCGGGGGGATCCGGCAGCCCCAGCATTTT.

A single count supports this clone. This rearrangement joins TRBV11-2 to TRBJ1-2, with D tentatively TRBD1 (5 bases). The CDR3 totals 16 residues. The V gene's germline CDR1 is SGHAT and CDR2 FQNNGV. Trimming shortened V by 4 bases and J by 4 bases, and 19 bases separated the two germline ends. CDR3 loop: CASSSGGVSAAYGYTF. The DNA for the CDR3 is TGTGCCAGCAGCTCTGGGGGGGTCAGTGCTGCCTATGGCTACACCTTC.

V is TRBV9 and J is TRBJ2-3; D not resolved. V lost 0 bases and J 2 bases, leaving 7 bases between the germline ends. CDR3 length: 14 amino acids. Germline CDR1 SGDLS, CDR2 YYNGEE. DNA of the CDR3: TGTGCCAGCAGCGTAGGTACTTTCACAGATACGCAGTATTTT. Translating gives CASSVGTFTDTQYF.

This chain joins TRBV15 and TRBJ2-7, with D possibly matching TRBD2 (5 bases). Germline assignment: CDR1 LNHNV and CDR2 YYDKDF (reference sequence). V lost 0 bases and J lost 3, with 18 bases in between. The CDR3 covers 17 residues. CDR3 sequence: CATSREADTRLSYEQYF. The CDR3 DNA reads as TGTGCCACCAGCAGAGAGGCAGACACTAGATTGAGCTACGAGCAGTACTTC.

This clone came up a few times. CDR3 nucleotide sequence: TGTGCCAGCAGCCAAGAGGGCCCTGAAGCTTTCTTT. It codes for CASSQEGPEAFF. The chain couples TRBV4-2 to TRBJ1-1; no clear D. The V end was cut by 0 bases, the J end by 6 bases, with 5 bases between. The CDR3 loop spans 12 amino acids. From germline, CDR1 is LGHNA and CDR2 YNFKEQ.

V gene TRBV2 combines with J gene TRBJ2-7; D call uncertain. This CDR3 has 14 amino acids. Between the trimmed V and J ends, which lost 6 bases and 3 bases, there was a span of 15 bases. Germline V gene data show CDR1 as SNHLY and CDR2 as FYNNEI. The CDR3 coding sequence is TGTGCCAGCAGCCTTCAGGTATACCGCTACGAGCAGTACTTC. This translates into CASSLQVYRYEQYF.

The sample holds a few counts of this clone. This sequence joins TRBV19 and TRBJ2-3; TRBD2 might be the D (5 bases). V was clipped by 2 bases and J by 0 bases, with 9 bases between them. Looked up from germline, CDR1 is LNHDA and CDR2 is SQIVND (reference sequence). The CDR3 loop spans 15 amino acids. The CDR3 here is CASSILATSTDTQYF. As DNA, the CDR3 is TGTGCCAGTAGTATACTAGCTACTAGCACAGATACGCAGTATTTT.

This clone was seen only a few times. The chain carries TRBV28 and TRBJ1-2; no definite D call. Trimming shortened V by 7 bases and J by 2 bases, and 8 bases separated the two germline ends. This CDR3 region has 12 residues. The germline V gene has CDR1 MDHEN and CDR2 SYDVKM. The CDR3 region has the DNA TGTGCCAGCAACCATGACAACTATGGCTACACCTTC. The encoded protein is CASNHDNYGYTF.

The rearrangement links TRBV5-1 to TRBJ1-4, with 7 bases that match TRBD1. The V and J ends lost 4 bases and 8 bases, in that order; junction bases with no gene match: 11. Germline V gene data show CDR1 as SGHRS and CDR2 as YFSETQ. CDR3 length: 15 residues. CDR3 loop: CASSRLTGCLEKLFF. The DNA of the CDR3 is TGCGCCAGCAGCAGACTGACAGGGTGTCTGGAAAAACTGTTTTTT.

This clone has a handful of counts. The rearrangement links TRBV7-8 to TRBJ1-1, with a tentative D call TRBD1 (5 bases). V was clipped by 5 bases and J by 9 bases, with 19 bases between them. Germline V gene lookup returns CDR1 SGHVS and CDR2 FQNEAQ. CDR3 size: 14 residues. The CDR3 protein is CASSPLDGGQQAFF. CDR3 nucleotides: TGTGCCAGCAGCCCTTTGGACGGCGGACAACAAGCTTTCTTT.

The table lists this clone with a few counts. The chain joins TRBV6-5 to TRBJ1-1, with D possibly matching TRBD1 (6 bases). The CDR3 has 11 amino acids. V was cut by 6 bases and J by 7 bases, with 9 bases left in between. Germline V gene lookup returns CDR1 MNHEY and CDR2 SVGAGI. The DNA of the CDR3 is TGTGCCAGCAGACAGGGCGGTGAAGCTTTCTTT. Translation: CASRQGGEAFF.

A few counts support this clone. The chain is built from TRBV6-6 and TRBJ2-1; perhaps D is TRBD1 or TRBD2 (6 bases each). The V gene's germline CDR1 is MNHNY and CDR2 SVGAGI (reference sequence). The V gene lost 5 bases and the J gene lost 4 bases, with 15 bases spanning the gap. This CDR3 spans 15 amino acids. The CDR3 region is CASSGATGRYNEQFF. DNA for the CDR3: TGTGCCAGCAGTGGAGCCACAGGGAGGTACAATGAGCAGTTCTTC.